This T cell receptor (beta chain) was retrieved from a study of blood T cell repertoires in COVID-19. Profiling relied on immunoSEQ multiplex PCR, and the TCRdb table lists in-frame clones only, not all of them. The table records around 120,000 clones, approximately 86% of them present only once. The receptor's source is a human donor in a cohort sampled during active COVID-19. The sequenced sample was peripheral blood.

The CDR3, as DNA: TGCGCCAGCAGCTTGGGGGACAGGGGATATAATGAAAAACTGTTTTTT. This encodes CASSLGDRGYNEKLFF. The V and J genes are TRBV5-1 and TRBJ1-4; 10 bases are shared with TRBD1. This CDR3 comprises 16 residues. J lost 4 bases, V lost 0 bases, and 3 bases had no gene match. Germline CDR1 SGHRS, CDR2 YFSETQ.